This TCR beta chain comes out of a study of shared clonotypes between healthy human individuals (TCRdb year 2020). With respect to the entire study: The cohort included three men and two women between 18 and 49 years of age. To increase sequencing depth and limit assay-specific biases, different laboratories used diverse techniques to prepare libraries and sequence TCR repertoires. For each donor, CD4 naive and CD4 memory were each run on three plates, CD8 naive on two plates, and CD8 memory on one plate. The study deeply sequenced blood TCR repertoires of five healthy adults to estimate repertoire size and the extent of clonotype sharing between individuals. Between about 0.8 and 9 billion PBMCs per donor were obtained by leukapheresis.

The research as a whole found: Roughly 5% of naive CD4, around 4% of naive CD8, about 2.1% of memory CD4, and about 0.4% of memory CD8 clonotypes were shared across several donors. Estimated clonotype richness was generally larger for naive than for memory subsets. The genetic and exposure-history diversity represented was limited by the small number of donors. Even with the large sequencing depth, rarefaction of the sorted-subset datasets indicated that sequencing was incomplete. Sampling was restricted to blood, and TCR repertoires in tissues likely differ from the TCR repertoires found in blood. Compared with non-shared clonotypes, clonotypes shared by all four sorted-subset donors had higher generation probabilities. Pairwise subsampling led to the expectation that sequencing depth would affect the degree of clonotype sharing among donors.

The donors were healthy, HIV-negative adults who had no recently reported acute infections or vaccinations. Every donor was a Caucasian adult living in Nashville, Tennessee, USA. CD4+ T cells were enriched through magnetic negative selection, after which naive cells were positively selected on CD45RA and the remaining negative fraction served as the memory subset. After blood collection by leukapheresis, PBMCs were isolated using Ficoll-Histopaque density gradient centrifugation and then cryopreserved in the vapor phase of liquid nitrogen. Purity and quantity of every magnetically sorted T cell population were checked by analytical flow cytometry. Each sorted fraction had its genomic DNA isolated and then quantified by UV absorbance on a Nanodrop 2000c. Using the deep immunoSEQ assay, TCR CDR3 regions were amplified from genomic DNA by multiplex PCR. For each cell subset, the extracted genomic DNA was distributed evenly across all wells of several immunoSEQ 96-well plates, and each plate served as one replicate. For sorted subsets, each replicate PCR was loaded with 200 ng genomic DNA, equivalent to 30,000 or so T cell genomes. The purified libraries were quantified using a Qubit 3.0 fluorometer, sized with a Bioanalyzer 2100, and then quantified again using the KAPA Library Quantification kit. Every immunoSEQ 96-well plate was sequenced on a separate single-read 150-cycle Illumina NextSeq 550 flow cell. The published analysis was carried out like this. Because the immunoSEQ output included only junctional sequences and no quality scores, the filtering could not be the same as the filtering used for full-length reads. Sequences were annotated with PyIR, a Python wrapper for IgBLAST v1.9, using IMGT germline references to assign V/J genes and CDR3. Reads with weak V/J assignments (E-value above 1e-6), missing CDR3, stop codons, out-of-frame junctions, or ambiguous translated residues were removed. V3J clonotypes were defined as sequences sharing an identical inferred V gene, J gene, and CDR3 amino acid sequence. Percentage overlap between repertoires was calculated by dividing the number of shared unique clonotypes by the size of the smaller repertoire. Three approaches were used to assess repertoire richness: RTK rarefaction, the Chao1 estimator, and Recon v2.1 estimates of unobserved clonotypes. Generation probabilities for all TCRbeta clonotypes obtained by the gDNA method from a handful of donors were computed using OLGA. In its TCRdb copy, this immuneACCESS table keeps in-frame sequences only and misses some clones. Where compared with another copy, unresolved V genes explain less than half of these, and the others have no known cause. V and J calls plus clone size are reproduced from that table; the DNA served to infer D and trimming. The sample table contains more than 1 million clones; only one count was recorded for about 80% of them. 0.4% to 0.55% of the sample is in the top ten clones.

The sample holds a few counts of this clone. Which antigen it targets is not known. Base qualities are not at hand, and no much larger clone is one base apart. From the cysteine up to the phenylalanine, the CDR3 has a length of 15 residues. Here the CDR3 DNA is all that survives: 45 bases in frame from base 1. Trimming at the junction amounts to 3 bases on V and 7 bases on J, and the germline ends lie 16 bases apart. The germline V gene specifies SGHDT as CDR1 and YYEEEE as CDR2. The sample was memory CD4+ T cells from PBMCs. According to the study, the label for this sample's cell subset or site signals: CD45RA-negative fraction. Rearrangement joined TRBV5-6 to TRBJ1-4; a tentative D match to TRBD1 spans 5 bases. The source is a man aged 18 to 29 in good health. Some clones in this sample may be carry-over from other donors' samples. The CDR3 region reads CASSSGFSGGEKLFF. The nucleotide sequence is TGTGCCAGCAGCTCTGGGTTCAGCGGGGGTGAAAAACTGTTTTTT. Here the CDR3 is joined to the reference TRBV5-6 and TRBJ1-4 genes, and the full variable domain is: DAGVTQSPTHLIKTRGQQVTLRCSPKSGHDTVSWYQQALGQGPQFIFQYYEEEERQRGNFPDRFSGHQFPNYSSELNVNALLLGDSALYLCASSSGFSGGEKLFFGSGTQLSVL.